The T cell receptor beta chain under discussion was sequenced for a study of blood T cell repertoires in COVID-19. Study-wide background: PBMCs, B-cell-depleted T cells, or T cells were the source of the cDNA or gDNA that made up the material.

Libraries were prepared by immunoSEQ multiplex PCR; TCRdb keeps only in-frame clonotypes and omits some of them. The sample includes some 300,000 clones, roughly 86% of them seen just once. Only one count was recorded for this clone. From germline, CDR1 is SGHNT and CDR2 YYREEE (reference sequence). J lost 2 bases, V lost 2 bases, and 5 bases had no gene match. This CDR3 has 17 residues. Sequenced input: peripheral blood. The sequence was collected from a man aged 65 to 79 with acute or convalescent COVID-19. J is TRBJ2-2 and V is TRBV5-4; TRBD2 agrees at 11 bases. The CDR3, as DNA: TGTGCCAGCAGCTTACCGCTAGCGGGGGGAAACACCGGGGAGCTGTTTTTT. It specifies CASSLPLAGGNTGELFF.